This T cell receptor (beta chain) derives from a study of technical replicates of blood from a handful of donors. Profiling relied on immunoSEQ multiplex PCR, and the TCRdb table lists in-frame clones only, not all of them. The sample lists 65,000 to 80,000 clones, 80% to 95% occurring once. Trimming shortened V by 4 bases and J by 3 bases, and 15 bases separated the two germline ends. CDR1 and CDR2 (germline): SEHNR, FQNEAQ (reference sequence). The CDR3 extends over 16 amino acids. Material for sequencing was T cells isolated from PBMCs. V gene TRBV7-9 combines with J gene TRBJ2-2, with a tentative D call TRBD1 (6 bases). This TCR was sampled from a human donor in good health. CDR3 amino acids: CASSSPGTLHTGELFF. The CDR3 DNA reads as TGTGCCAGCAGCTCCCCCGGGACACTCCACACCGGGGAGCTGTTTTTT.